The clone carrying this T cell receptor (beta chain) has ten or more counts. CDR1 and CDR2 from the germline V gene are DFQATT and SNEGSKA (reference sequence). The CDR3 is 15 residues long. The trim removed 0 bases at V and 6 bases at J, leaving 8 bases unmatched. Each CDR3 protein is one row after TCRdb ran MiXCR on the reads. This sample has 200,000 to 300,000 distinct CDR3 sequences, with around 9% found just once. The data belong to a study of T cell repertoires in cytomegalovirus infection. The sequence came from a human donor in good health (CMV status not recorded). Some clones in this sample may be carry-over from other donors' samples. V is TRBV20-1 and J is TRBJ1-2, with TRBD1 matching 9 bases. The sample taken for sequencing was PBMCs. The CDR3 region is CSARDGDRVLDGYTF. The CDR3 bases are TGCAGTGCTAGAGATGGGGACAGGGTATTAGATGGCTACACCTTC.